This TCR beta chain was documented in a study of CD8 T cells in ankylosing spondylitis. The CDR3 has 15 amino acids. Between the trimmed V and J ends, which lost 4 bases and 0 bases, there was a span of 11 bases. The germline gives CDR1 SGHTA, CDR2 FQGNSA. TCRdb reprocessed the 5' RACE reads via MiXCR and lists one record per CDR3 protein. The sample lists 27,000 or so distinct CDR3 sequences; 7.9% were seen once. General observations from the study: Earlier authors reported some of these motif variants in reactive arthritis synovial fluid and blood.

This clonotype was seen only a few times. The antigen is not known. Sequenced material: blood. This TCR derives from a male donor with ankylosing spondylitis or in good health (not recorded which). The V call is TRBV7-2, the J call TRBJ2-3, with a possible D match to TRBD1 (6 bases). This CDR3 reads CASSYRAGSTDTQYF. The CDR3 nucleotides are TGTGCCAGCAGCTACAGGGCGGGCAGCACAGATACGCAGTATTTT.